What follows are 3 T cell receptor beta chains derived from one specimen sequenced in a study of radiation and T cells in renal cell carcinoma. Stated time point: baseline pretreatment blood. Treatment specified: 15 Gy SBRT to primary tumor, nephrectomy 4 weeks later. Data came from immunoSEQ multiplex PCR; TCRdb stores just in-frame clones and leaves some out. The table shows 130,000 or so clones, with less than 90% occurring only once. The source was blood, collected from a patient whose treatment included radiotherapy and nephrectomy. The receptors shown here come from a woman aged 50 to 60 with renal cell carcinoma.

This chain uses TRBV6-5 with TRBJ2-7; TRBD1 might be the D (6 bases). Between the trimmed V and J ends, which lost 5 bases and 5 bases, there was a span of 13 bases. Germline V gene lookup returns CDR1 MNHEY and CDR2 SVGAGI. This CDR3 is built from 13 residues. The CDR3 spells CASSTGPVDEQYF. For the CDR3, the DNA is TGTGCCAGCAGTACAGGGCCTGTCGACGAGCAGTACTTC.

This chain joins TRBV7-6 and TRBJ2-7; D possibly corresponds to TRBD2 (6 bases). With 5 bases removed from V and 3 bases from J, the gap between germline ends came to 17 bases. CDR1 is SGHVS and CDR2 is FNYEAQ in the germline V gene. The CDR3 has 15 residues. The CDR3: CASSLTTDYRYEQYF. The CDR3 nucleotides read TGTGCCAGCAGCCTAACCACGGACTACCGCTACGAGCAGTACTTC.

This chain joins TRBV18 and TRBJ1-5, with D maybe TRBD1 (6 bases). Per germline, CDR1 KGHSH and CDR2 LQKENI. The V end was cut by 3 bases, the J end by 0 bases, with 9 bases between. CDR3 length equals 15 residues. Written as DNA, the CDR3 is TGTGCCAGCTCACCCCAACAGGGTAGCAATCAGCCCCAGCATTTT. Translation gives CASSPQQGSNQPQHF.